Listed here is a single TCR beta chain. Enrollment of patients from Seattle took place during active infection, with longitudinal follow-up. The sample originates from a study of blood T cell repertoires in COVID-19. Study-wide context: The cDNA or gDNA used as material had been derived from T cells, B-cell-depleted T cells, or PBMCs.

Germline CDR1 is LNHDA and CDR2 is SQIVND (reference sequence). The CDR3 totals 13 residues. Trimming stripped 6 bases from V and 7 bases from J, with 13 bases between. The authors' processing: Amplification of reference gene primers provided the estimated nucleated cell counts. This table comes from immunoSEQ multiplex PCR, and its TCRdb copy is limited to in-frame clones, with some not included. V, J and clone size are those of that table, while D and trimming were read from the DNA. The data show 200,000 to 250,000 clones, about 80% seen once. The gene calls are TRBV19 and TRBJ2-1; possibly TRBD2 for D (5 bases). The sequence was collected from a woman of 80 years or more with COVID-19, enrolled during active disease. The material sequenced was peripheral blood. The CDR3 bases are TGTGCCAGTAGGGACCGGGGAAGGAATGAGCAGTTCTTC. Residues: CASRDRGRNEQFF.